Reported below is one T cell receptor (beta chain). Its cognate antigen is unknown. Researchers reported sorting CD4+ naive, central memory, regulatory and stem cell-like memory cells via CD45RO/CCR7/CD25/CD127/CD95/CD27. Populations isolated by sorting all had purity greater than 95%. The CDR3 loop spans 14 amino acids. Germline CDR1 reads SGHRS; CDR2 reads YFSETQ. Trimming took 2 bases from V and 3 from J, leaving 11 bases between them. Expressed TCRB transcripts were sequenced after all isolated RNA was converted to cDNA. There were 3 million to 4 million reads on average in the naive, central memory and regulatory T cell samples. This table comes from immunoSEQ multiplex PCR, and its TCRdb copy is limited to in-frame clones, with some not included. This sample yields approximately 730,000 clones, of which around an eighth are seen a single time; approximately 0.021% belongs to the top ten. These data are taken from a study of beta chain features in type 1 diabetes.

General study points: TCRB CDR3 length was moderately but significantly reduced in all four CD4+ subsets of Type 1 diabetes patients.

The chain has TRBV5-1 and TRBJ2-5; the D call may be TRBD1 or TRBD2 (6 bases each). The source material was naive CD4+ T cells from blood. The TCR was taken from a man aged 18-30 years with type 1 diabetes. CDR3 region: CASSFPGAEETQYF. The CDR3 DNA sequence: TGCGCCAGCAGCTTTCCGGGGGCCGAAGAGACCCAGTACTTC.